This TCR beta chain was sequenced for a study of T cell responses to AZD1222 COVID-19 vaccine. Study summary: Some second doses came at about 4 weeks and others at about 12 weeks; these were pooled.

Study results and caveats: In a largely white British group with more females than males, clonal diversity was possibly underestimated.

This clone occurred once. Antigen specificity is unknown. The CDR3 has 11 amino acids. V lost 4 bases to trimming and J lost 5 bases, with 4 bases between them. The germline V gene encodes CDR1 MGHDK and CDR2 SYGVNS. Sequenced by immunoSEQ multiplex PCR; TCRdb stores in-frame clones only, minus some. The sample yields roughly 100,000 clones, 90% seen once. The clonotype originates from an adult in good health. This material consisted of peripheral blood, taken on day 0 of AZD1222 vaccination. The gene calls are TRBV25-1 and TRBJ2-3; D unclear. CDR3 sequence (DNA): TGTGCCAGCAGTGCATTAGATACGCAGTATTTT. It translates to CASSALDTQYF. The full variable domain, completed using reference TRBV25-1 and TRBJ2-3, is EADIYQTPRYLVIGTGKKITLECSQTMGHDKMYWYQQDPGMELHLIHYSYGVNSTEKGDLSSESTVSRIRTEHFPLTLESARPSHTSQYLCASSALDTQYFGPGTRLTVL.